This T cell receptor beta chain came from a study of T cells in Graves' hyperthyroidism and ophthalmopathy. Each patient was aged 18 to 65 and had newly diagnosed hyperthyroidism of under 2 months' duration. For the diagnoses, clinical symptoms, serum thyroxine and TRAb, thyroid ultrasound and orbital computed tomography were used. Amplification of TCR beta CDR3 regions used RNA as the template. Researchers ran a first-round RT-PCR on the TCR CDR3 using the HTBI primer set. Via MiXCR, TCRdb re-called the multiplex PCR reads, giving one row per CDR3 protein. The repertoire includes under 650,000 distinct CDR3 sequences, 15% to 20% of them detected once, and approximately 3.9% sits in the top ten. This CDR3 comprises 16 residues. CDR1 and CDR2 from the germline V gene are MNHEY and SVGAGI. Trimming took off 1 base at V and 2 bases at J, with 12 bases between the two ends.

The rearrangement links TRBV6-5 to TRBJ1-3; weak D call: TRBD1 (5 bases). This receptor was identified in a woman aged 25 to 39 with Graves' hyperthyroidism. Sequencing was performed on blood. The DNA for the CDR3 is TGTGCCAGCAGTTACTGGAGGACAATCGCTGGAAACACCATATATTTT. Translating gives CASSYWRTIAGNTIYF.